Below are 2 T cell receptor beta chains sequenced from a single sample in a study of T cell responses to AZD1222 COVID-19 vaccine. Profiled with immunoSEQ multiplex PCR; TCRdb holds only in-frame clones, not every one. The repertoire holds some 130,000 clones, with approximately 90% as singletons. The source was peripheral blood, collected 28 days after the second AZD1222 dose. These receptors originate from an adult who received the AZD1222 COVID-19 vaccine.

The rearrangement links TRBV2 to TRBJ1-1; no clear D. From germline, CDR1 is SNHLY and CDR2 FYNNEI. The CDR3 sequence is 13 residues long. V was cut by 6 bases and J by 0 bases, with 8 bases left in between. In DNA, the CDR3 is TGTGCCAGCAGGGTAGAGGTGAACACTGAAGCTTTCTTT. Its translation is CASRVEVNTEAFF.

V usage is TRBV10-1 and J usage is TRBJ2-1, with 8 bases fitting TRBD1. With V trimmed by 8 bases and J by 5 bases, 2 bases remained unmatched. The CDR3 is 12 amino acids. Germline CDR1 is WNHNN and CDR2 is SYGVQD (reference sequence). The CDR3 nucleotides are TGCGCCAGCCAGGGGGCCAACAATGAGCAGTTCTTC. Translation gives CASQGANNEQFF.